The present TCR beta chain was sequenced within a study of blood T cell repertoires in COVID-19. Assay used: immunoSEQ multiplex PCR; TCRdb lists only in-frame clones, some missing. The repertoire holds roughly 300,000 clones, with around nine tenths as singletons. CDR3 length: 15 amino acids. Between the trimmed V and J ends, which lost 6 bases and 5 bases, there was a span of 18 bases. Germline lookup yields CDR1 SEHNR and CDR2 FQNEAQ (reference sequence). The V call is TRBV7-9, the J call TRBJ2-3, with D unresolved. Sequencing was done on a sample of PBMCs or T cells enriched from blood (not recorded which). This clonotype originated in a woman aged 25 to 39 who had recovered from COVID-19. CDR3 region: CASRLSSVPLDTQYF. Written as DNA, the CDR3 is TGTGCCAGCAGGCTGTCAAGCGTCCCCCTAGATACGCAGTATTTT.